This is a list of T cell receptor beta chains from one sample in a study of response to subunit inactivated influenza vaccine. Via MiXCR, TCRdb re-called the RT-PCR reads, giving one row per CDR3 protein. The table records over 750,000 distinct CDR3 sequences, around 21% of them present only once. The sequenced sample was PBMCs from blood, obtained approximately 5 days after vaccination. These receptors originate from a man in his fifties who received an inactivated influenza vaccine. Each CDR3 is given with its conserved first and last residue. The D gene is left open where the match is weak. Not all rows give a size; the values are once, few, many and, for expanded clones, a class.

abundance,v_gene,d_gene,j_gene,CDR3nt,CDR3aa
NA,TRBV20-1,NA,TRBJ2-1,TGCAGTGCTAATGTTTATACCCTCTACAATGAGCAGTTCTTC,CSANVYTLYNEQFF
NA,TRBV10-3,NA,TRBJ2-1,TGTGCCATCAGTGCTGTGGGGGGTTCCTACAATGAGCAGTTCTTC,CAISAVGGSYNEQFF
NA,TRBV7-2,NA,TRBJ1-1,TGTGCCAGCAGCTTAAGGACCTTGGGGACTGAAGCTTTCTTT,CASSLRTLGTEAFF
NA,TRBV7-3,TRBD2,TRBJ2-1,TGTGCCAGCCCACTACCGGGACTAGCGGGAGGGGAATACAATGAGCAGTTCTTC,CASPLPGLAGGEYNEQFF
many,TRBV4-3,NA,TRBJ2-7,TGCGCCAGCAGCCAAGAGAGGGACCCGACCTACGAGCAGTACTTC,CASSQERDPTYEQYF
NA,TRBV10-3,TRBD1,TRBJ2-7,TGTGCCATCACAGGACAGGGATCCGAGCAGTACTTC,CAITGQGSEQYF
few,TRBV5-1,TRBD1,TRBJ2-7,TGCGCCAGCAGCCCTGGGACAGGGGGGACGGCCTACGAGCAGTACTTC,CASSPGTGGTAYEQYF
NA,TRBV5-5,TRBD1,TRBJ1-5,TGTGCCAGCAGCGGGGGAGGACAGGGCCTCAATCAGCCCCAGCATTTT,CASSGGGQGLNQPQHF
NA,TRBV20-1,NA,TRBJ2-1,TGCAGTGCTAGAGGGGACAACAATGAGCAGTTCTTC,CSARGDNNEQFF
few,TRBV29-1,NA,TRBJ1-1,TGCAGCGTTGAAGTTCGGGGGGCGGATACTGAAGCTTTCTTT,CSVEVRGADTEAFF
NA,TRBV6-2/TRBV6-3,NA,TRBJ1-5,TGTGCCAGCAGTTACGGGGGGATTCAGCCCCAGCATTTT,CASSYGGIQPQHF
many,TRBV29-1,NA,TRBJ2-7,TGCAGCGTTGTCAGGGGAACCTACGAGCAGTACTTC,CSVVRGTYEQYF
NA,TRBV2,NA,TRBJ2-7,TGTGCCAGCAACCCGACACGCCCCTACGAGCAGTACTTC,CASNPTRPYEQYF
NA,TRBV7-9,TRBD1,TRBJ1-1,TGTGCCAGCAGGGACAGGGAAGACGCTGAAGCTTTCTTT,CASRDREDAEAFF
NA,TRBV30,NA,TRBJ2-3,TGTGCCTGGAGTGAACAGGGTTGGGCAGATACGCAGTATTTT,CAWSEQGWADTQYF
few,TRBV12-3/TRBV12-4,TRBD1,TRBJ1-1,TGTGCCAGCAGTTTAGCGCAGGTGGCAGGGGGTAAAGAAGCTTTCTTT,CASSLAQVAGGKEAFF